The next 22 T cell receptor beta chains were all read from a single sample in a study of cytomegalovirus exposure and HLA in healthy donors. Data came from immunoSEQ multiplex PCR; TCRdb stores just in-frame clones and leaves some out. This sample has roughly 70,000 clones, with 90% to 95% found just once. Sequenced sample: PBMCs. These receptors originate from a man aged 18 to 30 in good health and CMV-seropositive.

CDR3 sequence (DNA): TGCGCCAGCAGCTCCGGGACTAGCGGAGATACGCAGTATTTT. This translates into CASSSGTSGDTQYF. This chain joins TRBV5-1 and TRBJ2-3, with TRBD2 matching over 11 bases. The CDR3 sequence is 14 residues long. The germline V gene encodes CDR1 SGHRS and CDR2 YFSETQ. V was pared by 3 bases and J by 5 bases, with 2 bases of the junction left unmatched.

By sample share, this clone is large. J is TRBJ2-7 and V is TRBV7-3; 12 bases line up with TRBD2. Germline V CDR1 and CDR2: SGHTA, FQGTGA. The CDR3 is 18 amino acids. V dropped 3 bases and J dropped 4; count of bases not matched to a gene: 13. This CDR3 is CASSLTGLAGGPGYEQYF. The DNA for the CDR3 is TGTGCCAGCAGCTTGACAGGGCTAGCGGGAGGGCCTGGGTACGAGCAGTACTTC.

V usage is TRBV28 and J usage is TRBJ2-7; 9 nucleotides agree with TRBD1. The CDR3 is 15 amino acids. Germline V gene lookup returns CDR1 MDHEN and CDR2 SYDVKM. The trim removed 6 bases at V and 6 bases at J, leaving 12 bases unmatched. The CDR3 here is CASRARDRVFPEQYF. The CDR3 DNA sequence: TGTGCCAGCAGAGCCCGGGACAGGGTTTTCCCCGAGCAGTACTTC.

This clone was detected only once. The genes are TRBV5-5 and TRBJ2-1; TRBD1 is a possible D gene (5 bases). The germline CDR1 and CDR2 sequences are SGHKS and YYEKEE (reference sequence). CDR3 size: 14 residues. Deletions cut 2 bases from V and 7 bases from J, with 13 bases between. The CDR3 spells CASSLMGPENEQFF. CDR3 sequence (DNA): TGTGCCAGCAGCTTAATGGGGCCCGAGAATGAGCAGTTCTTC.

The chain employs TRBV5-1 and TRBJ1-5, with 7 nucleotides matching TRBD1. Trimming at V came to 4 bases and at J to 3 bases, leaving 4 bases not matched to a gene. The CDR3 runs to 14 residues. The V gene's germline CDR1 is SGHRS and CDR2 YFSETQ. The CDR3 protein is CASSTGTVNQPQHF. CDR3 nucleotide sequence: TGCGCCAGCAGCACCGGGACAGTCAATCAGCCCCAGCATTTT.

About this clone: The same CDR3 arises from other DNA sequences in this sample as well. This rearrangement joins TRBV9 to TRBJ2-7, with 9 bases that match TRBD1. With 0 bases clipped from V and 4 bases from J, the junction kept 5 bases outside the gene matches. Germline V gene lookup returns CDR1 SGDLS and CDR2 YYNGEE. This CDR3 is built from 15 residues. The CDR3 region is CASSVGDRVGYEQYF. CDR3 sequence (DNA): TGTGCCAGCAGCGTAGGGGACAGGGTCGGATACGAGCAGTACTTC.

This clone has only a few counts. The chain carries TRBV7-9 and TRBJ1-5; D may be TRBD1 (6 bases). Germline-derived CDR1 and CDR2 are SEHNR and FQNEAQ (reference sequence). Trimming took 8 bases from V and 7 from J, leaving 18 bases between them. The CDR3 length is 14 residues. This CDR3 reads CASSRSGGPQPQHF. The CDR3, as DNA: TGTGCCAGCTCGCGGTCGGGGGGCCCGCAGCCCCAGCATTTT.

CDR3 coding DNA: TGTGCTAGTGGTTTGGCCCGGACAGGGGGAACCGGGGAGCTGTTTTTT. It specifies CASGLARTGGTGELFF. This rearrangement joins TRBV12-5 to TRBJ2-2, with 10 bases fitting TRBD1. Unmatched junction bases numbered 4, after V lost 1 base and J lost 5 bases. Germline CDR1 is LGHNT and CDR2 is FRNRAP. The CDR3 is 16 residues long.

This chain links TRBV19 with TRBJ2-1; D may be TRBD2 (5 bases). CDR1 is LNHDA, CDR2 SQIVND, per germline (reference sequence). Trimming cost V 3 bases and J 1 base, with 10 bases left between them. This CDR3 has 15 amino acids. The CDR3 protein is CASSMAGLSYNEQFF. The DNA of the CDR3 is TGTGCCAGTAGTATGGCGGGTCTTTCCTACAATGAGCAGTTCTTC.

The chain joins TRBV6-5 to TRBJ1-1, with TRBD1 as a possible D gene (6 bases). Germline CDR1 MNHEY, CDR2 SVGAGI. Trimming removed 7 bases from V and 1 base from J, with 16 bases in between. This CDR3 is 15 amino acids long. The CDR3 loop is CASNIRGGRNTEAFF. The CDR3 DNA is TGTGCCAGCAACATACGCGGGGGGCGGAACACTGAAGCTTTCTTT.

The chain carries TRBV6-1 and TRBJ2-7; TRBD1 matches 10 bases. CDR1 and CDR2 from the germline V gene are MNHNS and SASEGT. There are 15 residues in the CDR3. V was clipped by 6 bases and J by 4 bases; unmatched bases: 9. This CDR3 reads CASSGPGQGFYEQYF. The CDR3 nucleotides read TGTGCCAGCAGCGGACCGGGACAGGGGTTTTACGAGCAGTACTTC.

The J gene is TRBJ2-3, the V gene TRBV4-1; 8 bases match TRBD1. In germline, CDR1 is MGHRA, CDR2 YSYEKL. This CDR3 comprises 16 residues. V lost 4 bases and J lost 1; bases outside the gene matches: 7. CDR3 sequence reads: CASSRLGQGGTDTQYF. The CDR3 nucleotides read TGCGCCAGCAGCCGCCTCGGACAGGGAGGCACAGATACGCAGTATTTT.

V and J are TRBV28 and TRBJ1-1; 7 positions agree with TRBD1. The V gene end was trimmed by 4 bases and the J gene end by 3 bases; junction bases not matched to a gene: 8. CDR3 length: 15 amino acids. Germline CDR1 MDHEN, CDR2 SYDVKM. The CDR3 here is CASSSYTTGDTEAFF. The CDR3 bases are TGTGCCAGCAGTTCATACACTACAGGGGACACTGAAGCTTTCTTT.

The rearrangement joins TRBV7-2 to TRBJ1-5; the D gene is possibly TRBD1 (5 bases). V dropped 2 bases and J dropped 5 bases, with 10 bases sitting between them. Germline loops: CDR1 SGHTA, CDR2 FQGNSA. This CDR3 is built from 14 residues. CDR3: CASSLPGIYQPQHF. CDR3 nucleotide sequence: TGTGCCAGCAGCTTACCAGGGATCTATCAGCCCCAGCATTTT.

This clone has only one observation. The gene calls are TRBV28 and TRBJ1-5, with D possibly matching TRBD1 (6 bases). From germline, CDR1 is MDHEN and CDR2 SYDVKM. This CDR3 comprises 13 residues. V was trimmed by 4 bases and J by 7 bases, leaving 11 bases between them. The CDR3 is CASSSQGGQPQHF. The CDR3 coding sequence is TGTGCCAGCAGTTCTCAAGGGGGACAGCCCCAGCATTTT.

The chain has TRBV19 and TRBJ1-2, with D tentatively TRBD1 (5 bases). The CDR3 length is 14 residues. The V and J ends lost 4 bases and 3 bases respectively, with 12 bases between them. Germline CDR1 is LNHDA and CDR2 is SQIVND (reference sequence). CDR3 sequence reads: CASSRGRSDYGYTF. CDR3 DNA sequence: TGTGCCAGTAGTAGGGGCCGGAGTGACTATGGCTACACCTTC.

This clone was found once. The J gene is TRBJ2-3, the V gene TRBV30, with 9 bases identical to TRBD2. V lost 1 base to trimming and J lost 4 bases; unmatched junction nucleotides: 15. This CDR3 spans 18 amino acids. From germline, CDR1 is GTSNPN and CDR2 SVGIG (reference sequence). The CDR3 coding sequence is TGTGCCTGGAGTGGAGCGGGAGGACCTGCAAAACGGTCAGATACGCAGTATTTT. Protein: CAWSGAGGPAKRSDTQYF.

The rearrangement uses TRBV27 and TRBJ1-1; D may be TRBD1 (5 bases). Per the germline V gene, CDR1 is MNHEY and CDR2 is SMNVEV (reference sequence). V gave up 3 bases and J gave up 2 bases, with 13 bases separating them. The CDR3 has 15 amino acids. The CDR3 spells CASSLSQGINTEAFF. The CDR3 DNA reads as TGTGCCAGCAGTTTGAGTCAGGGCATTAACACTGAAGCTTTCTTT.

The chain joins TRBV5-1 to TRBJ2-1; D uncertain. Trimming stripped 0 bases from V and 4 bases from J, with 17 bases between. This CDR3 is built from 17 residues. Germline CDR1 is SGHRS and CDR2 is YFSETQ. This chain's CDR3 is CASSLGAASLVYNEQFF. DNA for the CDR3: TGCGCCAGCAGCTTGGGGGCCGCGAGTTTAGTTTACAATGAGCAGTTCTTC. Variable domain in full (rest from reference TRBV5-1 and TRBJ2-1): KAGVTQTPRYLIKTRGQQVTLSCSPISGHRSVSWYQQTPGQGLQFLFEYFSETQRNKGNFPGRFSGRQFSNSRSEMNVSTLELGDSALYLCASSLGAASLVYNEQFFGPGTRLTVL.

A single count supports this clone. Possible read error: a much larger clone is one base away. V gene TRBV27 combines with J gene TRBJ2-3; TRBD2 matches at 9 bases. The CDR3 totals 14 residues. V trimming: 2 bases; J trimming: 4 bases; junction bases outside the gene matches: 1. Germline assignment: CDR1 MNHEY and CDR2 SMNVEV (reference sequence). This chain's CDR3 is CASSLAGGPDTQYF. Written as DNA, the CDR3 is TGTGCCAGCAGTTTAGCGGGAGGGCCAGATACGCAGTATTTT.

The chain joins TRBV19 to TRBJ2-3; TRBD2 aligns across 7 bases. V dropped 5 bases and J dropped 1; count of bases not matched to a gene: 6. CDR1 LNHDA and CDR2 SQIVND come from the germline V gene (reference sequence). This CDR3 comprises 15 residues. CDR3 protein: CASSAPSGGTDTQYF. The CDR3 nucleotides read TGTGCCAGTAGTGCACCCAGCGGGGGCACAGATACGCAGTATTTT.

The V gene is TRBV6-5, the J gene TRBJ2-1; D is ambiguous. The V end was cut by 0 bases, the J end by 2 bases, with 11 bases between. The CDR3 has 16 amino acids. Germline V lookup: CDR1 MNHEY, CDR2 SVGAGI. CDR3 protein: CASSYSVADAYNEQFF. In DNA form, the CDR3 reads TGTGCCAGCAGTTACTCGGTAGCTGATGCCTACAATGAGCAGTTCTTC.